This is a list of T cell receptor beta chains from one sample in a study of graft-versus-host responses after intestinal transplantation. Clones were sequenced by immunoSEQ multiplex PCR, and TCRdb holds only the in-frame ones, with some missing. The sample contains tens of thousands of clones, less than 95% of which appear only once. The sample consisted of PBMCs, taken 156 days after intestinal transplant. These receptors all stem from a human patient who received an intestinal transplant, so some T cells may come from the graft donor. The CDR3 runs from the conserved cysteine through the conserved F or W. The D gene is left open where the match is weak.

v_call	d_call	j_call	cdr3_aa	cdr3_nt
TRBV6-5	.	TRBJ1-1	CASSTRRETEAFF	TGTGCCAGCAGTACTCGTCGGGAGACTGAAGCTTTCTTT
TRBV6-1	.	TRBJ2-3	CASSDYTDTQYF	TGTGCCAGCAGTGACTATACAGATACGCAGTATTTT
TRBV29-1	.	TRBJ1-2	CSVEDRGVGLDYGYTF	TGCAGCGTTGAAGATCGGGGGGTGGGATTGGACTATGGCTACACCTTC
TRBV7-8	.	TRBJ1-3	CASSLGVAGNTIYF	TGTGCCAGCAGCTTAGGTGTTGCTGGAAACACCATATATTTT
TRBV6-5	TRBD2	TRBJ2-3	CASSHTSGEGDTQYF	TGTGCCAGCAGTCATACTAGCGGGGAGGGAGATACGCAGTATTTT
TRBV7-8	TRBD1	TRBJ2-7	CASSSGQEYEQYF	TGTGCCAGCAGCTCTGGACAGGAGTACGAGCAGTACTTC
TRBV28	.	TRBJ1-2	CAIGLRNLNYGYTF	TGTGCGATTGGACTACGAAATCTTAACTATGGCTACACCTTC
TRBV2	.	TRBJ2-7	CASSWTGSSYEQYF	TGTGCCAGCAGTTGGACGGGTAGCTCCTACGAGCAGTACTTC
TRBV6-5	.	TRBJ2-3	CASRERTDTQYF	TGTGCCAGCAGGGAAAGGACAGATACGCAGTATTTT
TRBV30	.	TRBJ2-7	CAWSVQGPYEQYF	TGTGCCTGGAGTGTACAGGGACCCTACGAGCAGTACTTC
TRBV28	TRBD2	TRBJ2-7	CASSSQTSDDYEQYF	TGTGCCAGCAGTTCCCAGACTAGCGATGACTACGAGCAGTACTTC
TRBV9	.	TRBJ1-5	CASSVGSNQPQHF	TGTGCCAGCAGCGTGGGAAGCAATCAGCCCCAGCATTTT
TRBV13	.	TRBJ1-6	CASSLGSSPLHF	TGTGCCAGCAGCTTAGGAAGTTCACCCCTCCACTTT
TRBV27	.	TRBJ1-6	CASSLSSESSYNSPLHF	TGTGCCAGCAGTTTATCCTCGGAGAGCTCCTATAATTCACCCCTCCACTTT
TRBV5-5	.	TRBJ1-3	CASSLAGPSGNTIYF	TGTGCCAGCAGCTTGGCGGGGCCCTCTGGAAACACCATATATTTT
TRBV6-5	.	TRBJ2-7	CASSYSGDPYEQYF	TGTGCCAGCAGTTACTCCGGGGATCCCTACGAGCAGTACTTC
TRBV7-8	TRBD1	TRBJ2-3	CASSRKPGTGTFRANTQYF	TGTGCCAGCAGCCGGAAACCCGGGACAGGGACCTTTAGGGCTAATACGCAGTATTTT